Given below is one T cell receptor (beta chain) in context. Its antigen is not known. The data are from a study of cytomegalovirus exposure and HLA in healthy donors. Study-wide points: Reports described diagnosis of cytomegalovirus status by the classifier as highly specific and sensitive. Some TCR beta chains (over 150 of them) were listed as cytomegalovirus-associated.

The donors were members of the validation cohort, which comprised about 130 subjects and was separate from the first cohort of 730 or so subjects. This table comes from immunoSEQ multiplex PCR, and its TCRdb copy is limited to in-frame clones, with some not included. The top ten hold under 3% of the sample, which has 55,000 to 70,000 clones, about 95% seen once. This CDR3 is 15 amino acids long. V trimming: 6 bases; J trimming: 6 bases; junction bases outside the gene matches: 9. From germline, CDR1 is SGHAT and CDR2 FQNNGV. The TCR was taken from a man between 18 and 35 years old in good health and CMV-seronegative. Specimen: PBMCs. The chain employs TRBV11-2 and TRBJ1-5, with 9 bases fitting TRBD1. The CDR3 DNA reads as TGTGCCAGCAGGGAGGGGACAGGGTATAGTCAGCCCCAGCATTTT. Translating it yields CASREGTGYSQPQHF. Drawing the rest from reference TRBV11-2 and TRBJ1-5, the complete variable domain is EAGVAQSPRYKIIEKRQSVAFWCNPISGHATLYWYQQILGQGPKLLIQFQNNGVVDDSQLPKDRFSAERLKGVDSTLKIQPAKLEDSAVYLCASREGTGYSQPQHFGDGTRLSIL.